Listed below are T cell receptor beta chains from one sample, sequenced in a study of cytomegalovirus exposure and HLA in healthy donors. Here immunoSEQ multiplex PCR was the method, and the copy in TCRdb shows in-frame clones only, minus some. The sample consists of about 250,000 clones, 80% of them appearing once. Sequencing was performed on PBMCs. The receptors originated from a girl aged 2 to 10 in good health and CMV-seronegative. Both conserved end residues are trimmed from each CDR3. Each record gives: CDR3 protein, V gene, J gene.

cdr3_aa: ASSATDTQY
v_call: TRBV25-1
j_call: TRBJ2-3

cdr3_aa: ATSRLAGRGDQPQH
v_call: TRBV15
j_call: TRBJ1-5

cdr3_aa: ASKTIYYGYT
v_call: TRBV28
j_call: TRBJ1-2

cdr3_aa: SVGTGRSEKLF
v_call: TRBV29-1
j_call: TRBJ1-4

cdr3_aa: ASSLRGGTGYGYT
v_call: TRBV19
j_call: TRBJ1-2

cdr3_aa: ASSYQLLGQGDIQY
v_call: TRBV6-6
j_call: TRBJ2-4

cdr3_aa: ASSEYYEQY
v_call: TRBV6-1
j_call: .

cdr3_aa: ASSLGGGGASYEQY
v_call: TRBV5-1
j_call: TRBJ2-7

cdr3_aa: ASSAGGFIDGYT
v_call: TRBV2
j_call: TRBJ1-2

cdr3_aa: ASSQAEGFATNEKLF
v_call: TRBV14
j_call: TRBJ1-4

cdr3_aa: SVVRQGVYEQY
v_call: TRBV29-1
j_call: TRBJ2-7

cdr3_aa: ASSTREQPQH
v_call: TRBV7-9
j_call: TRBJ1-5

cdr3_aa: SSGGQGANAGELF
v_call: TRBV7-9
j_call: TRBJ2-2

cdr3_aa: ASSLDLAGGGATDTQY
v_call: TRBV5-1
j_call: TRBJ2-3

cdr3_aa: ASSFSGEVGDTQY
v_call: TRBV5-1
j_call: TRBJ2-3

cdr3_aa: ASSGFWTVNTGELF
v_call: TRBV25-1
j_call: TRBJ2-2

cdr3_aa: ASSWGTGTYEQY
v_call: TRBV5-6
j_call: TRBJ2-7

cdr3_aa: ASSDGISNQPQH
v_call: TRBV2
j_call: TRBJ1-5

cdr3_aa: ASSWGQNEKLF
v_call: TRBV4-2
j_call: TRBJ1-4

cdr3_aa: ASSTITGTEGRGILDKNIQY
v_call: TRBV19
j_call: TRBJ2-4

cdr3_aa: ASSQGPRETGELF
v_call: TRBV4-1
j_call: TRBJ2-2

cdr3_aa: AISEQGFTDTQY
v_call: TRBV10-3
j_call: TRBJ2-3

cdr3_aa: ASRVTGGRNYGYT
v_call: TRBV6-1
j_call: TRBJ1-2

cdr3_aa: ASSPYAGNQPQH
v_call: TRBV28
j_call: TRBJ1-5

cdr3_aa: ASSLDSWTEAF
v_call: TRBV7-9
j_call: TRBJ1-1

cdr3_aa: ASSPAAGAPYEQY
v_call: TRBV19
j_call: TRBJ2-7

cdr3_aa: ASTRTDNSPLH
v_call: TRBV9
j_call: TRBJ1-6

cdr3_aa: ASSPRLGQLNTEAF
v_call: TRBV5-1
j_call: TRBJ1-1

cdr3_aa: SAAGGADYEQY
v_call: TRBV29-1
j_call: TRBJ2-7

cdr3_aa: AWSDAGSEQY
v_call: TRBV30
j_call: TRBJ2-7

cdr3_aa: ASSLMAVRAGNTIY
v_call: TRBV7-9
j_call: TRBJ1-3

cdr3_aa: ASRWGAGGYEQY
v_call: TRBV6-1
j_call: TRBJ2-7

cdr3_aa: ASSPDWGGQVDYEQY
v_call: TRBV19
j_call: TRBJ2-7

cdr3_aa: ASKGQGGNEQF
v_call: TRBV28
j_call: TRBJ2-1

cdr3_aa: ASRSWDRGATGELF
v_call: TRBV27
j_call: TRBJ2-2

cdr3_aa: ASSQSGTYGYT
v_call: TRBV16
j_call: TRBJ1-2

cdr3_aa: ASSFGQGFKNIQY
v_call: TRBV27
j_call: TRBJ2-4

cdr3_aa: ASSPEIPDTQY
v_call: TRBV7-6
j_call: TRBJ2-3

cdr3_aa: ASAAGPATDTQY
v_call: TRBV19
j_call: TRBJ2-3

cdr3_aa: ASSPTGVRDQPQH
v_call: TRBV18
j_call: TRBJ1-5

cdr3_aa: ASSLLGDEQY
v_call: TRBV7-9
j_call: TRBJ2-7

cdr3_aa: ASSQEPQYEQY
v_call: TRBV4-1
j_call: TRBJ2-7